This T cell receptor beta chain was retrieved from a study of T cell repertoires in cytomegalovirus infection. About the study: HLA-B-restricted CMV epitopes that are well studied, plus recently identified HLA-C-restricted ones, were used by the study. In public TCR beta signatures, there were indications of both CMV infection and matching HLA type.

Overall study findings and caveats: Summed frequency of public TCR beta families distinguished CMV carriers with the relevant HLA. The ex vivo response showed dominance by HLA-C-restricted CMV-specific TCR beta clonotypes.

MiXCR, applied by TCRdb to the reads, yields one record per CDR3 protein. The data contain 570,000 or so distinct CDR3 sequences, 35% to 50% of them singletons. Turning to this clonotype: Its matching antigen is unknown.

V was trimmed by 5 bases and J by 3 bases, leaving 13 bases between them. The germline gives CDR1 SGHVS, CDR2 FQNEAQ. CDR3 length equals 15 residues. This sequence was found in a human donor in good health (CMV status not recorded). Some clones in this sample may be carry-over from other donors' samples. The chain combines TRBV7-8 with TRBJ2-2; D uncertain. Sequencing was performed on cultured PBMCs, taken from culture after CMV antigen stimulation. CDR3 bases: TGTGCCAGCAGCCTGAGCAGCGTTCACACCGGGGAGCTGTTTTTT. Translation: CASSLSSVHTGELFF.